This paragraph covers one TCR beta chain sequence. The antigen is undetermined. Data came from immunoSEQ multiplex PCR; TCRdb stores just in-frame clones and leaves some out. This sample has roughly 90,000 clones, with under 95% found just once. Germline V lookup: CDR1 KGHSH, CDR2 LQKENI. Trimming removed 3 bases at V and 5 bases at J, with 16 bases between. The CDR3 spans 15 residues. The data derive from a study of OX40 agonist ivuxolimab in advanced cancers. Study background: Three patients, one with hepatocellular carcinoma and two with cutaneous melanoma, responded partially. General observations from the study: In the 0.1 to 3.0 mg/kg range, CD4+ and CD8+ blood T cells had expanded clonally by week 6. On average, CD8+ T cells had more expanded clones than CD4+.

Patients were ruled out by autoimmune disease history or systemic immunosuppression. The source is an adult with an advanced solid tumor such as melanoma, head and neck, liver or kidney cancer. The chain is built from TRBV18 and TRBJ1-1; D is ambiguous. The sequencing used CD4+ or CD8+ T cells sorted from blood, collected in a trial of the OX40 agonist ivuxolimab. The CDR3 reads CASSPTQVVGTEAFF. CDR3 DNA: TGTGCCAGCTCACCCACTCAGGTGGTAGGGACTGAAGCTTTCTTT.